The clone carrying this T cell receptor (beta chain) was observed a handful of times. Authors' data handling: Estimation of nucleated cell counts was performed using reference gene primer amplification. Generated by immunoSEQ multiplex PCR, the TCRdb table keeps only in-frame clones and is missing some. V and J calls and clone size follow that table, whereas D and trimming were derived from the DNA. The sample consists of tens of thousands of clones, around 69% of them appearing once. This record comes from a study of blood T cell repertoires in COVID-19. Study in general: Acute-phase and convalescent COVID-19 samples originated in the United States, Italy and Spain. PBMCs, B-cell-depleted T cells, or T cells were the source of the cDNA or gDNA that made up the material.

The length of the CDR3 is 13 residues. Per germline, CDR1 GTSNPN and CDR2 SVGIG (reference sequence). The junction had 7 bases not matched to a gene; V was cut back by 7 bases and J by 5 bases. The sequence came from a man between 65 and 85 years old with active or convalescent COVID-19. The rearrangement uses TRBV30 and TRBJ1-4; 7 bases agree with TRBD1. Sequenced: peripheral blood. CDR3 loop: CASKDRTNEKLFF. CDR3 coding DNA: TGTGCCTCCAAGGACAGGACGAATGAAAAACTGTTTTTT.